This is a list of T cell receptor beta chains from one sample in a study of T cell changes during pregnancy in multiple sclerosis. Only in-frame clones appear in the TCRdb table, and some are missing; sequencing was by immunoSEQ multiplex PCR. The sample holds just over 60,000 clones; about 92% are singletons and the top ten take more than 2.5%. The sequencing used peripheral blood, collected in the second trimester of pregnancy. The receptor set was obtained from a female donor in good health, enrolled as a control in a pregnancy study. The CDR3 runs from the conserved cysteine through the conserved F or W. The D gene is left open where the match is weak. Expanded clones get a size class; other rows say once, few or many, or leave the size out.

d_gene: TRBD1; v_gene: TRBV28; j_gene: TRBJ2-7; abundance: NA; CDR3aa: CASSSTGGPNYEQYF; CDR3nt: TGTGCCAGCAGTTCTACAGGGGGCCCCAACTACGAGCAGTACTTC
d_gene: TRBD1; v_gene: TRBV27; j_gene: TRBJ1-2; abundance: NA; CDR3aa: CASSLRTGIVEGYTF; CDR3nt: TGTGCCAGCAGTCTTCGGACAGGGATAGTGGAAGGCTACACCTTC
d_gene: TRBD2; v_gene: TRBV15; j_gene: TRBJ2-7; abundance: once; CDR3aa: CATSVENSGRRIEQYF; CDR3nt: TGTGCCACCAGTGTCGAAAATAGCGGGAGGCGAATAGAGCAGTACTTC
d_gene: NA; v_gene: TRBV7-3; j_gene: TRBJ1-2; abundance: NA; CDR3aa: CASSLVRGLLNYGYTF; CDR3nt: TGTGCCAGCAGCTTGGTCAGGGGCCTACTTAACTATGGCTACACCTTC
d_gene: NA; v_gene: TRBV4-3; j_gene: TRBJ1-1; abundance: NA; CDR3aa: CASSQGGFGGLNTEAFF; CDR3nt: TGCGCCAGCAGCCAAGGGGGGTTCGGAGGGTTGAACACTGAAGCTTTCTTT
d_gene: TRBD1; v_gene: TRBV6-6; j_gene: TRBJ2-7; abundance: NA; CDR3aa: CASSYGTGVSYEQYF; CDR3nt: TGTGCCAGCAGTTACGGGACAGGGGTTTCCTACGAGCAGTACTTC
d_gene: TRBD1; v_gene: TRBV7-9; j_gene: TRBJ1-2; abundance: once; CDR3aa: CASTPGQGDYGYTF; CDR3nt: TGTGCCAGCACCCCGGGTCAGGGGGACTATGGCTACACCTTC
d_gene: TRBD2; v_gene: TRBV2; j_gene: TRBJ2-1; abundance: NA; CDR3aa: CASSVGILAGGYNEQFF; CDR3nt: TGTGCCAGCAGTGTGGGGATCCTAGCGGGAGGCTACAATGAGCAGTTCTTC
d_gene: TRBD2; v_gene: TRBV5-1; j_gene: TRBJ2-1; abundance: NA; CDR3aa: CASSLARTKSGIRMGQFF; CDR3nt: TGCGCCAGCAGCTTGGCCCGCACTAAGAGCGGGATTCGTATGGGGCAGTTCTTC
d_gene: NA; v_gene: TRBV9; j_gene: TRBJ1-4; abundance: few; CDR3aa: CASSVAGTNEKLFF; CDR3nt: TGTGCCAGCAGCGTAGCAGGGACTAATGAAAAACTGTTTTTT
d_gene: NA; v_gene: TRBV14; j_gene: TRBJ2-7; abundance: NA; CDR3aa: CASSQGSGTTYEQYF; CDR3nt: TGTGCCAGCAGCCAAGGGTCCGGGACAACCTACGAGCAGTACTTC
d_gene: NA; v_gene: TRBV4-2; j_gene: TRBJ1-1; abundance: NA; CDR3aa: CASSLAGNTEAFF; CDR3nt: TGTGCCAGCAGCTTGGCAGGCAACACTGAAGCTTTCTTT
d_gene: TRBD1; v_gene: TRBV19; j_gene: TRBJ2-5; abundance: NA; CDR3aa: CASSASYHGTEETQYF; CDR3nt: TGTGCCAGTAGTGCCTCCTACCACGGGACAGAAGAGACCCAGTACTTC
d_gene: NA; v_gene: TRBV6-1; j_gene: TRBJ2-7; abundance: NA; CDR3aa: CASSVTGTNTYEQYF; CDR3nt: TGTGCCAGCAGTGTTACAGGAACTAACACTTACGAGCAGTACTTC
d_gene: NA; v_gene: TRBV29-1; j_gene: TRBJ2-5; abundance: NA; CDR3aa: CSVENPAGNQGETQYF; CDR3nt: TGCAGCGTTGAAAATCCGGCTGGTAATCAGGGAGAGACCCAGTACTTC
d_gene: TRBD2; v_gene: TRBV15; j_gene: TRBJ2-3; abundance: once; CDR3aa: CATSSTGGRADTQYF; CDR3nt: TGTGCCACCAGCTCAACGGGGGGGAGGGCAGATACGCAGTATTTT